A selection of T cell receptor beta chains follows, all from one sample in a study of beta chain features in type 1 diabetes. Generated by immunoSEQ multiplex PCR, the TCRdb table keeps only in-frame clones and is missing some. The sample contains approximately 150,000 clones, about 12% of which appear only once. The source material was central memory CD4+ T cells from blood. These receptors all come from a man in his late teens or twenties with type 1 diabetes. CDR3s include the opening cysteine and the closing phenylalanine or tryptophan. Fields, in order: V gene, clone size, J gene, D gene, CDR3 DNA, CDR3 protein. D genes are given only for firm matches. Not every row has a clone size; where given, it reads once, few, many or a size class.

V gene: TRBV7-2
clone size: few
J gene: TRBJ1-5
D gene: .
CDR3 DNA: TGTGCCAGCAGCTTAGACAGAGTCAATCAGCCCCAGCATTTT
CDR3 protein: CASSLDRVNQPQHF

V gene: TRBV7-2
clone size: .
J gene: TRBJ1-4
D gene: .
CDR3 DNA: TGTGCCAGCAGCTTACAGGGTTTGAGCGAAAAACTGTTTTTT
CDR3 protein: CASSLQGLSEKLFF

V gene: TRBV6-5
clone size: few
J gene: TRBJ1-6
D gene: TRBD1
CDR3 DNA: TGTGCCAGCAGCCTCGGGACAGGGGGCCGTTCACCCCTCCACTTT
CDR3 protein: CASSLGTGGRSPLHF

V gene: TRBV30
clone size: few
J gene: TRBJ1-1
D gene: TRBD1
CDR3 DNA: TGTGCCCGCTCAAACAGGGGCACTGAAGCTTTCTTT
CDR3 protein: CARSNRGTEAFF

V gene: TRBV6-1
clone size: many
J gene: TRBJ2-5
D gene: TRBD1
CDR3 DNA: TGTGCCAGCAGTACGGGGACAGTTCAAGAGACCCAGTACTTC
CDR3 protein: CASSTGTVQETQYF

V gene: TRBV18
clone size: .
J gene: TRBJ2-7
D gene: .
CDR3 DNA: TGTGCCAGCTCGCCCCAGGCAGTGATGGATCACGAGCAGTACTTC
CDR3 protein: CASSPQAVMDHEQYF

V gene: TRBV13
clone size: .
J gene: TRBJ1-3
D gene: .
CDR3 DNA: TGTGCCAGCAGCTTAGGAGGTCCTGGAAACACCATATATTTT
CDR3 protein: CASSLGGPGNTIYF

V gene: TRBV27
clone size: .
J gene: TRBJ1-1
D gene: .
CDR3 DNA: TGTGCCAGCAGTTCCCCCGGGGGAGGAGCTATGAACACTGAAGCTTTCTTT
CDR3 protein: CASSSPGGGAMNTEAFF

V gene: TRBV5-1
clone size: .
J gene: TRBJ1-1
D gene: .
CDR3 DNA: TGCGCCAGCAGCTTGATCCAAGACACTGAAGCTTTCTTT
CDR3 protein: CASSLIQDTEAFF

V gene: TRBV11-2
clone size: .
J gene: TRBJ2-3
D gene: TRBD2
CDR3 DNA: TGTGCCAGCAGCTTAGATGGGGCGGGGGGCCTCCGAGATACGCAGTATTTT
CDR3 protein: CASSLDGAGGLRDTQYF

V gene: TRBV6-5
clone size: .
J gene: TRBJ1-4
D gene: TRBD1
CDR3 DNA: TGTGCCAGCAGTTACTCGGGACAGGGGAATGAAAAACTGTTTTTT
CDR3 protein: CASSYSGQGNEKLFF

V gene: TRBV4-1
clone size: few
J gene: TRBJ2-3
D gene: TRBD2
CDR3 DNA: TGCGCCAGCAGCGAAACCCCCGGTAGTAGCGGGGGAACAGATACGCAGTATTTT
CDR3 protein: CASSETPGSSGGTDTQYF